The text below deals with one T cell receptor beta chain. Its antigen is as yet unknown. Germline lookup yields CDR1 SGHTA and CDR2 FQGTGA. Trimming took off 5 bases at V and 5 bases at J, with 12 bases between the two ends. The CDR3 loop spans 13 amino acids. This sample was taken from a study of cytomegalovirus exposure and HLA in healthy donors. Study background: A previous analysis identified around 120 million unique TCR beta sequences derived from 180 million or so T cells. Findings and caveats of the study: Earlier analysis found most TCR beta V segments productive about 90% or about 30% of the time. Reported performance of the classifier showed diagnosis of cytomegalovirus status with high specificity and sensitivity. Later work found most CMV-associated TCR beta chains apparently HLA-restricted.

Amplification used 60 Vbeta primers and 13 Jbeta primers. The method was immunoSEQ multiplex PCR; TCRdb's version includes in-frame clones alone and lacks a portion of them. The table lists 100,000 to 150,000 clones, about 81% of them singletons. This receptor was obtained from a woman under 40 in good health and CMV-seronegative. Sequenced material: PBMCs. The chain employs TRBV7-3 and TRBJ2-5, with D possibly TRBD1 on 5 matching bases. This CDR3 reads CASSTGLGETQYF. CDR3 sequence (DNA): TGTGCCAGCAGCACAGGTCTGGGTGAGACCCAGTACTTC.